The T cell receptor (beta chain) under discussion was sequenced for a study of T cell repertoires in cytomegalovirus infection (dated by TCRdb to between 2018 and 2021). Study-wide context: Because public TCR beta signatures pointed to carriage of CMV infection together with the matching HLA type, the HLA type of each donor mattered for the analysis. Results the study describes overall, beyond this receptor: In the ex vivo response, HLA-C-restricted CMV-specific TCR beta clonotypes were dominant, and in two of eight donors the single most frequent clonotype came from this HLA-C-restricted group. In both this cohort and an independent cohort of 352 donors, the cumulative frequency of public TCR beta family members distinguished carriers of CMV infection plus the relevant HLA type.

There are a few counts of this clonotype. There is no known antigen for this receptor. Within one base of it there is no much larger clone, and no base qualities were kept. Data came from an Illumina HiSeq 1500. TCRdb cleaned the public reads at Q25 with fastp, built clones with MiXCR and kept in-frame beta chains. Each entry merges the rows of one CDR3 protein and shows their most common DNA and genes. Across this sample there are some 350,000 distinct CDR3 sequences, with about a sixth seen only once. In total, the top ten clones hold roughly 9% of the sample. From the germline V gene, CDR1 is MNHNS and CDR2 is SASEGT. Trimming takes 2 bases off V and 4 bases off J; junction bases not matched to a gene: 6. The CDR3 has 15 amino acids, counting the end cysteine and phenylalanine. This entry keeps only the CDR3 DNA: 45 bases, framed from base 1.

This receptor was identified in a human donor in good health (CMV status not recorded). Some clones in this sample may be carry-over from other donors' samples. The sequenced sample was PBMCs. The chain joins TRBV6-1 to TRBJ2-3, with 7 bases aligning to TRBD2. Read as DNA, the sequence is TGTGCCAGCAGTGAACAAGGGACTAATGCAGATACGCAGTATTTT. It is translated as CASSEQGTNADTQYF.